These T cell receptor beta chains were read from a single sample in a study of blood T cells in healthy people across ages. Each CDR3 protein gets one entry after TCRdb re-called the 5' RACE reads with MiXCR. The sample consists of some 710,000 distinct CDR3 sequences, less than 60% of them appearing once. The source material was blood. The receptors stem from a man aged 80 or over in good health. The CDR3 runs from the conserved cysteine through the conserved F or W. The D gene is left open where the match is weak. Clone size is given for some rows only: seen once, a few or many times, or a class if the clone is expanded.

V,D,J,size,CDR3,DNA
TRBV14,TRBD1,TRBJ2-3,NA,CASSHHIGQARTDTQYF,TGTGCCAGCAGCCATCATATCGGACAGGCCCGCACAGATACGCAGTATTTT
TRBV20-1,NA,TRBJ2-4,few,CSATLDGRGNIQYF,TGCAGTGCCACCCTAGACGGGAGAGGTAACATTCAGTACTTC
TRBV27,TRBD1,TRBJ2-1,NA,CAGSLHRGLNEQFF,TGTGCCGGCAGTTTGCACAGGGGCCTCAATGAGCAGTTCTTC
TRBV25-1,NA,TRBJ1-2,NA,CASSDRGGYGYTF,TGTGCCAGTTCGGACAGAGGGGGATATGGCTACACCTTC
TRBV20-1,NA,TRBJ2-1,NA,CSASYRGHNEQFF,TGCAGTGCTAGTTATCGGGGGCACAATGAGCAGTTCTTC
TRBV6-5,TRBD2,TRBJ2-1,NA,CASGGTGPYDEQFF,TGCGCCAGCGGGGGGACTGGCCCCTACGATGAGCAGTTCTTC
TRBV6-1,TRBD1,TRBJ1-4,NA,CASSEGQGGREKLFF,TGTGCCAGCAGTGAGGGACAGGGAGGGAGGGAAAAACTGTTTTTT
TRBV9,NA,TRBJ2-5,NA,CASSVSREETQYF,TGTGCCAGCAGCGTAAGCAGGGAAGAGACCCAGTACTTC
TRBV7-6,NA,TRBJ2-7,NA,CASSPQDPFYEQYF,TGTGCCAGCAGCCCCCAGGACCCCTTTTACGAGCAGTACTTC
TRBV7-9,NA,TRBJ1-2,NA,CASSLPTVNYGYTF,TGTGCCAGCAGCCTGCCGACGGTGAACTATGGCTACACCTTC
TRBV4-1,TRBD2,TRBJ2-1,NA,CASERSGTSVEEQFF,TGCGCCAGCGAAAGATCCGGGACTAGCGTTGAGGAGCAGTTCTTC
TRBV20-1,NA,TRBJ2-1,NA,CSARPGWEQFF,TGCAGTGCTAGACCCGGTTGGGAGCAGTTCTTC
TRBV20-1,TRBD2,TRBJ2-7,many,CSASGLAGGEQYF,TGCAGTGCTAGTGGGCTAGCGGGAGGTGAGCAGTACTTC
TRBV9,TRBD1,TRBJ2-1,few,CASSVAGTGTGEQFF,TGTGCCAGCAGCGTAGCTGGGACAGGGACCGGTGAGCAGTTCTTC
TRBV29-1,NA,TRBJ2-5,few,CSVVFQGGETQYF,TGCAGCGTTGTCTTCCAGGGCGGGGAGACCCAGTACTTC
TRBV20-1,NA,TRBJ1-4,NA,CSAGGDGKLFF,TGCAGTGCCGGAGGGGATGGAAAACTGTTTTTT
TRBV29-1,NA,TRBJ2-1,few,CSGRVGDEQFF,TGCAGCGGTCGTGTGGGGGATGAGCAGTTCTTC
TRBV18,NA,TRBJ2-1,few,CASSPISSGVDKQFF,TGTGCCAGCTCACCAATAAGCAGCGGCGTTGATAAGCAGTTCTTC
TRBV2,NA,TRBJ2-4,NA,CASSGRRLAAKNIQYF,TGTGCCAGCAGTGGTAGGCGGCTGGCTGCCAAAAACATTCAGTACTTC
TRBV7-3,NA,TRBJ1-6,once,CASRGNNSPLHF,TGTGCCAGCAGGGGAAATAATTCACCCCTCCACTTT
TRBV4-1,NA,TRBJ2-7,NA,CASSQVDHEQYF,TGCGCCAGCAGCCAGGTGGACCACGAGCAGTACTTC
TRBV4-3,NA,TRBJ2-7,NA,CASRQDPQGEAQYF,TGCGCCAGCAGACAAGATCCCCAGGGGGAGGCCCAGTACTTC
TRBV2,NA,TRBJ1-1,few,CASTGAGRKDAEAFF,TGTGCCAGCACTGGGGCGGGCAGAAAGGACGCTGAAGCTTTCTTT
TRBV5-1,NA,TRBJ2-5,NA,CASSGGPGYQETQYF,TGCGCCAGCAGCGGAGGACCGGGCTACCAAGAGACCCAGTACTTC
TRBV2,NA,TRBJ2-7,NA,CARTLAEISYNEQYF,TGTGCCAGAACATTAGCGGAAATATCCTACAATGAGCAGTACTTC
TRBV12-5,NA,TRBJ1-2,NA,CASGLVEGCGYTF,TGTGCTAGTGGTTTGGTAGAGGGCTGTGGCTACACCTTC
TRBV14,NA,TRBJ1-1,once,CASSQGYSRLSEAFF,TGTGCCAGCAGCCAAGGTTATAGTAGGCTCTCTGAAGCTTTCTTT
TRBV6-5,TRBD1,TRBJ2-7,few,CASSVDRVFRYEQYF,TGTGCCAGCAGTGTTGACAGGGTTTTTCGCTACGAGCAGTACTTC
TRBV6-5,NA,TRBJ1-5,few,CASSADGGRDQPQHF,TGTGCCAGCAGTGCTGACGGGGGCAGGGATCAGCCCCAGCATTTT
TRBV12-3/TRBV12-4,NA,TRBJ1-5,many,CASRGRGASQPQHF,TGTGCCAGCAGGGGGCGGGGGGCCTCTCAGCCCCAGCATTTT
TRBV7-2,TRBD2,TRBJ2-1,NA,CASSSTSGSWVEQFF,TGTGCCAGCAGCAGTACTAGCGGGAGTTGGGTTGAGCAGTTCTTC
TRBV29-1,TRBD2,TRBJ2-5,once,CSAAGGSREQYF,TGCAGCGCCGCGGGCGGGAGCCGGGAGCAGTACTTC
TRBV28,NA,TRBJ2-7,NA,CASSRRVWDEQYF,TGTGCCAGCTCAAGGAGGGTATGGGACGAGCAGTACTTC
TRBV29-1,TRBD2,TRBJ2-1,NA,CSVATSGAFSEQFF,TGCAGCGTTGCGACTAGCGGGGCTTTTAGTGAGCAGTTCTTC
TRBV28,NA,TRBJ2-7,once,CASSLSYGRNCEQYF,TGTGCCAGCAGTTTAAGTTACGGCAGAAACTGCGAGCAGTACTTC
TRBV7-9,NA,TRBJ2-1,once,CASSSQPGFSENEQFF,TGTGCCAGCAGCTCCCAGCCAGGGTTCAGTGAAAATGAGCAGTTCTTC
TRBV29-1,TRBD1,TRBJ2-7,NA,CSVPGGSSYEQYF,TGCAGCGTCCCAGGGGGTTCATCCTACGAGCAGTACTTC
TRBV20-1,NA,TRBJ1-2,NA,CSAPLAEDYGYTF,TGCAGTGCCCCCCTCGCGGAAGACTATGGCTACACCTTC
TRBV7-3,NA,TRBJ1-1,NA,CASTLLEGSMNTEAFF,TGTGCCAGCACCCTCCTAGAGGGGAGCATGAACACTGAAGCTTTCTTT
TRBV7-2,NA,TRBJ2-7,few,CASSRPGVYEQYF,TGTGCCAGCAGCAGACCCGGGGTCTACGAGCAGTACTTC
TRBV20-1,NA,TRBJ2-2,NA,CSARDLKGANTGELFF,TGCAGTGCTAGAGATCTAAAGGGGGCGAACACCGGGGAGCTGTTTTTT
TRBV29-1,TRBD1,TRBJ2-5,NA,CSATRGQGQETQYF,TGCAGCGCAACCCGCGGACAGGGTCAAGAGACCCAGTACTTC
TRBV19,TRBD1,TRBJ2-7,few,CASKPDRGAYEQYF,TGTGCCAGTAAACCGGACAGGGGAGCCTACGAGCAGTACTTC
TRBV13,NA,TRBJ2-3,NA,CASSFQRARTQYF,TGTGCCAGCAGCTTCCAACGAGCGAGGACGCAGTATTTT
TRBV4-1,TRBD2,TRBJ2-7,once,CASSASSLAGVTSSYEQYF,TGCGCCAGCAGCGCCTCCTCCCTAGCGGGAGTTACATCTTCTTACGAGCAGTACTTC
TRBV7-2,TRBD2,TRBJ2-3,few,CASSLAGTSGRAGDTQYF,TGTGCCAGCAGCTTAGCCGGGACTAGCGGGAGGGCTGGAGATACGCAGTATTTT